This TCR beta chain was recorded in a study of T cell responses to AZD1222 COVID-19 vaccine. This clone is a singleton in its sample. The antigen is undetermined. Germline CDR1 is LNHDA and CDR2 is SQIVND (reference sequence). The CDR3 has 13 residues. Trimming cost V 3 bases and J 2 bases, with 8 bases left between them. Here immunoSEQ multiplex PCR was the method, and the copy in TCRdb shows in-frame clones only, minus some. The top ten hold approximately 1.3% of the sample, which has more than 75,000 clones, 83% seen once. Points from the study as a whole: At 160-218 and 743-854, vaccine-associated CD4 TCRs were dominant, and they spanned spike. Repertoires were obtained solely post-peak T cell response.

The receptor was derived from an adult who received the AZD1222 COVID-19 vaccine. This rearrangement joins TRBV19 to TRBJ2-7; no clear D. Sequenced here: peripheral blood, sampled 28 days after the second AZD1222 dose. CDR3 loop: CASSMASTYEQYF. For the CDR3, the DNA is TGTGCCAGTAGTATGGCATCTACCTACGAGCAGTACTTC. The full variable domain, rest sourced from reference TRBV19 and TRBJ2-7, is DGGITQSPKYLFRKEGQNVTLSCEQNLNHDAMYWYRQDPGQGLRLIYYSQIVNDFQKGDIAEGYSVSREKKESFPLTVTSAQKNPTAFYLCASSMASTYEQYFGPGTRLTVT.